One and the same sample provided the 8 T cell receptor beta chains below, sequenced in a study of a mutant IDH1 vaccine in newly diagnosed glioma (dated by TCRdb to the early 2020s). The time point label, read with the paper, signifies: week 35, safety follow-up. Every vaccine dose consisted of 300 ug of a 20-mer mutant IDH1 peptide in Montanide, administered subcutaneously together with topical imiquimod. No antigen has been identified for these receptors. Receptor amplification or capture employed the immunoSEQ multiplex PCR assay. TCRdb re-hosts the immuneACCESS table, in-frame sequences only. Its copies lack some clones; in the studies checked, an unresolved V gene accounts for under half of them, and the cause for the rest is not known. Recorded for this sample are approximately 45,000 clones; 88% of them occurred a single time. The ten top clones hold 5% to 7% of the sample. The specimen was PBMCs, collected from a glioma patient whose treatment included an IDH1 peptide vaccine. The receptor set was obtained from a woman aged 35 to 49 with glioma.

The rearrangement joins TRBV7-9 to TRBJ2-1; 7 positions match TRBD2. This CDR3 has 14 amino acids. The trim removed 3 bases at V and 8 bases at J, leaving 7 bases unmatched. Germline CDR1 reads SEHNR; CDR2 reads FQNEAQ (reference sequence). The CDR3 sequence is CASSFWTSNYEQFF. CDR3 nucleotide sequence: TGTGCCAGCAGCTTCTGGACTAGTAACTATGAGCAGTTCTTC.

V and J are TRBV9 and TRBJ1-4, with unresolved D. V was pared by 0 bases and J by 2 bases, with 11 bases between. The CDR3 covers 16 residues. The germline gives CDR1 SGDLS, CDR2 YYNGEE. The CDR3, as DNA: TGTGCCAGCAGCGTAGGATCGGGTACCACTAATGAAAAACTGTTTTTT. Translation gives CASSVGSGTTNEKLFF.

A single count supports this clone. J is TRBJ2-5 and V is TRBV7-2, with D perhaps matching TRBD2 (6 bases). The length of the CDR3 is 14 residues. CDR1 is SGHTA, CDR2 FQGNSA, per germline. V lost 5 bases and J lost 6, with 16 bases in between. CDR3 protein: CASSSPGGFKTQYF. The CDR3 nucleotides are TGTGCCAGCAGCAGCCCCGGGGGATTTAAGACCCAGTACTTC.

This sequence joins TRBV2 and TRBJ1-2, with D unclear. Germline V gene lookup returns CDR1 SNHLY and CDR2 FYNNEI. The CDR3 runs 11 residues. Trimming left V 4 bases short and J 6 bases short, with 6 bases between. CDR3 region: CASSGGNGYTF. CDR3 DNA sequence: TGTGCCAGCAGTGGCGGGAATGGCTACACCTTC.

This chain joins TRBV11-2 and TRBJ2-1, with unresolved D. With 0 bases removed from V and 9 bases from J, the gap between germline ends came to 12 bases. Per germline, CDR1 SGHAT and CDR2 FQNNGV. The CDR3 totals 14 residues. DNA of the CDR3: TGTGCCAGCAGCTTAGATGGGGATCTGAGTGAGCAGTTCTTC. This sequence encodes CASSLDGDLSEQFF.

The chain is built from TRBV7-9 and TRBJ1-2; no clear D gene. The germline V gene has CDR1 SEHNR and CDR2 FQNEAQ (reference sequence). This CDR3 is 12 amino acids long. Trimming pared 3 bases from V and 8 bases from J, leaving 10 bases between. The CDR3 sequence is CASSFSVRGYTF. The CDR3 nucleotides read TGTGCCAGCAGCTTCTCTGTCCGCGGCTACACCTTC.

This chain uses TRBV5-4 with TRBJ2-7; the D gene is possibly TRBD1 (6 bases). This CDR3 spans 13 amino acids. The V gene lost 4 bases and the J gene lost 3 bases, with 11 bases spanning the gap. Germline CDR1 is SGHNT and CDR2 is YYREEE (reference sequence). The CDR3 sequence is CASSLPTGYEQYF. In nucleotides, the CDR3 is TGTGCCAGCAGCCTCCCGACAGGCTACGAGCAGTACTTC.

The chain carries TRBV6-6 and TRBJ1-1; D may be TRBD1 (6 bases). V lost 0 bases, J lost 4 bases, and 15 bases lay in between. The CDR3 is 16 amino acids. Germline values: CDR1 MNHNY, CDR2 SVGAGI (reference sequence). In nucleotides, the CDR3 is TGTGCCAGCAGTTACTCGCGAACAGGGTCGAGCACTGAAGCTTTCTTT. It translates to CASSYSRTGSSTEAFF.